This TCR beta chain was retrieved from a study of CD8 T cells in Susac syndrome (dated by TCRdb to between 2018 and 2021). For the study in its entirety: Whether CD8+ T cell activation and differentiation in Susac syndrome was antigen driven was tested using repertoire sequencing. The clonality of the CD8+ T cell repertoire was compared across approximately eleven healthy donors, around 14 Susac syndrome patients and roughly 15 multiple sclerosis patients.

Beyond this particular receptor, the publication reports: The study acknowledged that relatively few individuals were included in the TCR sequencing and HLA analysis.

Peripheral blood CD8+ and CD4+ T cells from healthy donors, Susac syndrome patients and multiple sclerosis patients were profiled using high-throughput TCR beta sequencing. Healthy donors were age- and sex-matched controls. Bulk CD8+ and CD4+ T cells were purified by magnetic negative isolation, whereas CD8+ TEMRA cells were enriched by FACS. Blood was collected in EDTA tubes and processed within 24 hours, with PBMCs isolated through density gradient centrifugation. PBMCs intended for TCR sequencing were cryopreserved in liquid nitrogen and were subsequently thawed in a 37 degrees C water bath. Purity of sorted or isolated CD4+, CD8+ and CD8+ TEMRA cells was at least 90%. A remark on this clonotype: Its antigen has not been determined. No base-level quality is on record; no much larger clone is a single base apart.

Measured from the cysteine to the phenylalanine, the CDR3 is 14 residues long. Only the CDR3 region is kept as DNA, spanning 42 bases read in frame from base 1. Per the germline V gene, SGDLS is the CDR1 and YYNGEE is the CDR2. The junction shows trimming of 2 bases on V and 2 bases on J, and the gene matches do not reach 4 bases of it. RNA was extracted with the RNeasy kit and about 0.5 to 1 ug was reverse transcribed using random hexamers. The immunoSEQ multiplex PCR assay, which covers 54 Vbeta and 13 Jbeta segments, was used to amplify TCR beta CDR3 regions. To correct PCR amplification bias, a synthetic template baseline was used for both primer optimization and computational correction. The authors' analysis ran thus. Only productive sequences were kept, with reads annotated to V, D and J genes according to IMGT and analyzed in immunoSEQ Analyzer. To calculate clonality, Shannon entropy was normalized by log2 of the number of productive unique sequences and then subtracted from one. For each patient and control, public and private clones were evaluated among the 100 most prevalent clones. Clones were defined as Susac-specific when absent from the healthy and MS cohorts, from over a thousand published viral clones and from other ImmuneACCESS disease sequences. TCRdb redid the processing of the public reads, applying fastp at Q25 and MiXCR, and retained in-frame beta chains. A single entry per CDR3 protein holds the most common genes and DNA from its merged rows. TCRdb, not the authors, supplied the V and J calls. For this sample there are 110,000 or so distinct CDR3 sequences; 85% to 95% appear just once. Approximately 0.13% of the sample goes to the ten largest clones.

Input material: CD8+ T cells from PBMCs. The sequence derives from a human donor in good health. The chain was built from TRBV9 and TRBJ2-7, with 7 bases in between that match TRBD1. This receptor has the CDR3 CASSVGQVAYEQYF. The DNA reads TGTGCCAGCAGCGTCGGACAGGTTGCCTACGAGCAGTACTTC.